This paragraph covers one T cell receptor beta chain sequence. Amplification used 60 Vbeta primers and 13 Jbeta primers. This table comes from immunoSEQ multiplex PCR, and its TCRdb copy is limited to in-frame clones, with some not included. The sample has some 99,000 clones, 76% seen once. The data derive from a study of cytomegalovirus exposure and HLA in healthy donors. The TCR comes from a woman aged 50 to 60 in good health and CMV-seropositive. The sample comprised PBMCs.

The DNA for the CDR3 is TGTGCCAGTAGCCCCAAAATAGCGGACCAAGAGACCCAGTACTTC. As protein: CASSPKIADQETQYF. The rearrangement joins TRBV11-1 to TRBJ2-5, with a tentative D call TRBD2 (6 bases). Germline V lookup: CDR1 SGHAT, CDR2 FQDESV (reference sequence). The CDR3 is 15 residues long. V lost 9 bases to trimming and J lost 0 bases, with 17 bases between them.